These 8 T cell receptor beta chains came from one sample sequenced in a study of CD8 T cells in Susac syndrome. Random-hexamer reverse transcription was applied to roughly 0.5 to 1 ug RNA. TCRdb used MiXCR to reprocess the immunoSEQ multiplex PCR reads, holding one entry per CDR3 protein. This sample yields over 130,000 distinct CDR3 sequences, of which 95% are seen a single time; about 0.11% belongs to the top ten. The sequenced sample consisted of CD4+ T cells from PBMCs. All receptors come from a human donor with multiple sclerosis.

This clonotype was found once. The rearrangement links TRBV10-3 to TRBJ2-7, with D perhaps being TRBD1 or TRBD2 (6 bases each). Looked up from germline, CDR1 is ENHRY and CDR2 is SYGVKD. V was pared by 6 bases and J by 5 bases, with 14 bases between. The length of the CDR3 is 13 residues. The CDR3 DNA is TGTGCCATCAGAGGGGGAGGTGCGGACGAGCAGTACTTC. Its translation: CAIRGGGADEQYF.

The rearrangement joins TRBV12-3 or TRBV12-4 to TRBJ1-1, with D possibly TRBD1 on 5 matching bases. This CDR3 is built from 15 residues. V gave up 5 bases and J gave up 7 bases, with 20 bases separating them. The CDR3 region is CASSRGQISPFEAFF. DNA for the CDR3: TGTGCCAGCAGTCGGGGCCAAATCAGTCCATTTGAAGCTTTCTTT.

V and J are TRBV24-1 and TRBJ2-3, with a possible D match to TRBD1 (6 bases). The V gene's germline CDR1 is KGHDR and CDR2 SFDVKD. The CDR3 runs 11 residues. The V end lost 9 bases, the J end lost 9 bases, and 12 bases lay between the germline ends. CDR3: CATDNQGTQYF. DNA of the CDR3: TGTGCCACCGATAACCAGGGGACGCAGTATTTT.

The chain is built from TRBV20-1 and TRBJ2-7, with 10 positions matching TRBD1. The CDR3 has 15 residues. Germline lookup yields CDR1 DFQATT and CDR2 SNEGSKA (reference sequence). V was pared by 0 bases and J by 2 bases, with 4 bases of the junction left unmatched. The CDR3 coding sequence is TGCAGTGCTAGAGATCGCGGGACAGGGGCCTACGAGCAGTACTTC. Residues: CSARDRGTGAYEQYF.

The rearrangement joins TRBV6-2 or TRBV6-3 to TRBJ1-2, with a possible D match to TRBD1 (5 bases). CDR1 is MNHEY, CDR2 SVGEGT, per germline. The V end lost 6 bases, the J end lost 0 bases, and 17 bases lay between the germline ends. There are 16 residues in the CDR3. The CDR3 loop reads CASRTNQQVANYGYTF. In DNA form, the CDR3 reads TGTGCCAGCAGAACAAACCAACAGGTCGCTAACTATGGCTACACCTTC.

The rearrangement joins TRBV5-6 to TRBJ2-7; D is possibly TRBD2 (5 bases). V was pared by 7 bases and J by 0 bases, with 14 bases between. CDR1 SGHDT and CDR2 YYEEEE come from the germline V gene. The CDR3 runs 14 residues. CDR3 in amino acids: CASRGYGYSYEQYF. In nucleotides, the CDR3 is TGTGCCAGCCGAGGGTACGGTTACTCCTACGAGCAGTACTTC.

The V and J genes are TRBV12-3 or TRBV12-4 and TRBJ1-1, with TRBD1 identical over 9 bases. The V gene end was trimmed by 5 bases and the J gene end by 2 bases; junction bases not matched to a gene: 6. The CDR3 sequence is 15 residues long. The DNA for the CDR3 is TGTGCCAGCAGTCCTAGGACAGGGGATAACACTGAAGCTTTCTTT. Residues: CASSPRTGDNTEAFF.

The chain combines TRBV9 with TRBJ2-1; unclear D gene. V shed 3 bases and J shed 4 bases, with 5 bases lying between them. Germline V gives CDR1 SGDLS, CDR2 YYNGEE. CDR3 length: 12 residues. This CDR3 is CASSGVYNEQFF. CDR3 coding DNA: TGTGCCAGCAGCGGAGTTTACAATGAGCAGTTCTTC.